The next 5 T cell receptor beta chains were all read from a single sample in a study of cytomegalovirus exposure and HLA in healthy donors. Generated by immunoSEQ multiplex PCR, the TCRdb table keeps only in-frame clones and is missing some. The repertoire includes about 130,000 clones, roughly 89% of them detected once, and approximately 10% sits in the top ten. Sequenced sample: PBMCs. The receptor source for this set is a young woman in good health and CMV-seropositive.

In DNA form, the CDR3 reads TGTGCCATCACCAGTCGGGGTGGCTACACCTTC. Its translation is CAITSRGGYTF. The V gene is TRBV10-3, the J gene TRBJ1-2; D unresolved. The V gene lost 7 bases and the J gene lost 7 bases, with 10 bases spanning the gap. The CDR3 has 11 amino acids. Germline CDR1 reads ENHRY; CDR2 reads SYGVKD.

The chain has TRBV9 and TRBJ2-3; 7 positions match TRBD2. CDR1 is SGDLS and CDR2 is YYNGEE in the germline V gene. The CDR3 loop spans 14 amino acids. With V trimmed by 7 bases and J by 4 bases, 9 bases remained unmatched. The CDR3 DNA is TGTGCCAGCTCCCCCGGGGGGAGTGCAGATACGCAGTATTTT. Residues: CASSPGGSADTQYF.

This clone was observed a single time. The CDR3 reads CSVEDGSDQPQHF. The CDR3 DNA is TGCAGCGTTGAAGACGGTAGTGATCAGCCCCAGCATTTT. V usage is TRBV29-1 and J usage is TRBJ1-5; no firm D call. The CDR3 loop spans 13 amino acids. Germline loops: CDR1 SQVTM, CDR2 ANQGSEA. Trimming removed 0 bases at V and 5 bases at J, with 8 bases between.

The J gene is TRBJ1-2, the V gene TRBV9; 8 bases match TRBD1. CDR1 and CDR2 (germline): SGDLS, YYNGEE. CDR3 length equals 14 residues. The V gene end was trimmed by 4 bases and the J gene end by 6 bases; junction bases not matched to a gene: 8. The chain's CDR3 is CASSTLWGQDGYTF. Here the CDR3 DNA reads TGTGCCAGCAGCACTCTCTGGGGACAGGATGGCTACACCTTC.

This clone was seen a single time. This chain joins TRBV6-5 and TRBJ1-2, with D possibly matching TRBD1 (6 bases). Germline V gene data show CDR1 as MNHEY and CDR2 as SVGAGI. V was clipped by 6 bases and J by 2 bases, with 7 bases between them. The CDR3 loop spans 12 amino acids. Here the CDR3 DNA reads TGTGCCAGCAGCGGACAGAACTATGGCTACACCTTC. Translating it yields CASSGQNYGYTF.